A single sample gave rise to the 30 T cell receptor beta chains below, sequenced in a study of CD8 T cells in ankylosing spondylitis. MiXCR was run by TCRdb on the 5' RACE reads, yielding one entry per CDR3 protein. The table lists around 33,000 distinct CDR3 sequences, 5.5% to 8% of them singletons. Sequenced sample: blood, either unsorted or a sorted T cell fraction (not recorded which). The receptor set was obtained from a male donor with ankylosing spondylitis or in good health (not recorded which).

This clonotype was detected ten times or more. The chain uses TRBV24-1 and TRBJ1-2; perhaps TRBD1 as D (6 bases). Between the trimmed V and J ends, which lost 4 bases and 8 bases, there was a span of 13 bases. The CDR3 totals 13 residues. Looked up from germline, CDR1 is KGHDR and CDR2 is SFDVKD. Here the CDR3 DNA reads TGTGCCACCAGTGAAAAAACAGGGAGCGGCTACACCTTC. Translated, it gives CATSEKTGSGYTF.

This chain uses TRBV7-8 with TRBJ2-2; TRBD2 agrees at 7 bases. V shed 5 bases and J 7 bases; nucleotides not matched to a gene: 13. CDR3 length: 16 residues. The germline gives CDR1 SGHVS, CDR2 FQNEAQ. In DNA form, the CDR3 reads TGTGCCAGCAGCCACCTCGGAGGGAGGGCCGTCGGGGAGCTGTTTTTT. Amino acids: CASSHLGGRAVGELFF.

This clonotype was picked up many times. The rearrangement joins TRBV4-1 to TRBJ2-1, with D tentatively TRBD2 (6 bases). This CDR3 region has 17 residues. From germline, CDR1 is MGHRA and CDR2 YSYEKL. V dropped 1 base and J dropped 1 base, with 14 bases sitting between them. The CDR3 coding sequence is TGCGCCAGCAGCCAAGTAAGGGGTAGCGGATCCTACAATGAGCAGTTCTTC. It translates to CASSQVRGSGSYNEQFF.

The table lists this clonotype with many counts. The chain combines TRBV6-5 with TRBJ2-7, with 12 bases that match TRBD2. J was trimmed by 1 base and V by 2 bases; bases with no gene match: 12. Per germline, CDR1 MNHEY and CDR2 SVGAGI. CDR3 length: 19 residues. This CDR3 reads CASSYRKASGRANSYEQYF. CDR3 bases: TGTGCCAGCAGTTACCGAAAGGCTAGCGGGAGGGCAAATTCCTACGAGCAGTACTTC.

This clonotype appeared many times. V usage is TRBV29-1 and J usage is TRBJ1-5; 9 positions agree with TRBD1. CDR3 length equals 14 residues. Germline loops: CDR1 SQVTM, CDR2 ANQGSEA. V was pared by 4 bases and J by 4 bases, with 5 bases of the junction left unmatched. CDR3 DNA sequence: TGCAGCGTTGCATCCGGGACAGGGAATCAGCCCCAGCATTTT. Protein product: CSVASGTGNQPQHF.

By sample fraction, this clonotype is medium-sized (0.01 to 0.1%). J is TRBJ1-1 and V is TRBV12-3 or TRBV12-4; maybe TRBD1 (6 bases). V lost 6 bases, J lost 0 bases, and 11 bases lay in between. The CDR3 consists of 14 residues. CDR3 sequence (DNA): TGTGCCAGCAGCTTGACAGGCATGAACACTGAAGCTTTCTTT. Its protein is CASSLTGMNTEAFF.

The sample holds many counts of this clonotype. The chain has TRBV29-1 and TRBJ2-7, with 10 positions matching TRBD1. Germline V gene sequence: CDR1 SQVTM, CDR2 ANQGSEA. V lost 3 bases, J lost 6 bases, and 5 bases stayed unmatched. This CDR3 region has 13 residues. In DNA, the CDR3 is TGCAGCGTTGAGGACAGGGGGGGGTCCGAGCAGTACTTC. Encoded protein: CSVEDRGGSEQYF.

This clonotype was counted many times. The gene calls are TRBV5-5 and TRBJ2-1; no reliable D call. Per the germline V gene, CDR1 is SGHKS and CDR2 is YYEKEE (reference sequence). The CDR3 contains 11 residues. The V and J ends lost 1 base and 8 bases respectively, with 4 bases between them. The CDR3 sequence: CASSLYHEQFF. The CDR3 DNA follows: TGTGCCAGCAGCTTGTACCATGAGCAGTTCTTC.

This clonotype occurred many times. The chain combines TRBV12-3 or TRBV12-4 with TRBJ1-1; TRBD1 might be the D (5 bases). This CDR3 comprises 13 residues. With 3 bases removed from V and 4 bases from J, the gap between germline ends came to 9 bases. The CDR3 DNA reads TGTGCCAGCAGTTTCACGGGGGGCACTGAAGCTTTCTTT. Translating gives CASSFTGGTEAFF.

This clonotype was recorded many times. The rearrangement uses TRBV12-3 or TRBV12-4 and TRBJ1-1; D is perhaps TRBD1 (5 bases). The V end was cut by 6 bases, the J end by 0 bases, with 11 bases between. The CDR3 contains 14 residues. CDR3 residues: CASSLRDMNTEAFF. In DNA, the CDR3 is TGTGCCAGCAGCCTCAGGGATATGAACACTGAAGCTTTCTTT.

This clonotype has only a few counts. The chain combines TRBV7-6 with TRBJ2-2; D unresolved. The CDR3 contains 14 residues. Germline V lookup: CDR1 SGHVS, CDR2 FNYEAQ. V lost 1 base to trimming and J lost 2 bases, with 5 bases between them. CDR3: CASSLVGNTGELFF. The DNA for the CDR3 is TGTGCCAGCAGCTTAGTCGGTAACACCGGGGAGCTGTTTTTT.

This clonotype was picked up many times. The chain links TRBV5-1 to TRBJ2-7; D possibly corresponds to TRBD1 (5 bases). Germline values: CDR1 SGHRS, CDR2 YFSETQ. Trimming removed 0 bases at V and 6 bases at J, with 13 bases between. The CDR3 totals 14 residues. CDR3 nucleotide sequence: TGCGCCAGCAGCTTGGAAAGGGGTCCCTCCGAGCAGTACTTC. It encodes CASSLERGPSEQYF.

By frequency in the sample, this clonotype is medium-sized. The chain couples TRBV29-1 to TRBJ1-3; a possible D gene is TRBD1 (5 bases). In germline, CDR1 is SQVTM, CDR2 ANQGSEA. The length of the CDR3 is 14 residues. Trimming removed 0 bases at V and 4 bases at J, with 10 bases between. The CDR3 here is CSVEEGRAGNTIYF. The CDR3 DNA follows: TGCAGCGTTGAAGAGGGCAGGGCGGGAAACACCATATATTTT.

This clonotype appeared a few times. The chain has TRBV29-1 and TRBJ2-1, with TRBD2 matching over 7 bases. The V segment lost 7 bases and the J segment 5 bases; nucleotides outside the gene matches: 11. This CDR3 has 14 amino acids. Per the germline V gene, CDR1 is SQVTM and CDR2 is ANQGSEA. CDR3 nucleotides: TGCAGCGGCCGAAAAACTACTAGCGACAATGAGCAGTTCTTC. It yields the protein CSGRKTTSDNEQFF.

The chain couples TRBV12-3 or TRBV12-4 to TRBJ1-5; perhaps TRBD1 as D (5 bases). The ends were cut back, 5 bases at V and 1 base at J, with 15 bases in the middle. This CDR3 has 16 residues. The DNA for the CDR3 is TGTGCCAGCAGTCCGAGGCCTGAGGGGAGCAATCAGCCCCAGCATTTT. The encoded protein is CASSPRPEGSNQPQHF.

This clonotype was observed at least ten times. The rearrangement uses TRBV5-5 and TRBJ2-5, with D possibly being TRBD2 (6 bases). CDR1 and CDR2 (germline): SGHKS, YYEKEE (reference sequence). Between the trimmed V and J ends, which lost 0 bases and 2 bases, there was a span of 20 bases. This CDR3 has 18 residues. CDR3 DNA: TGTGCCAGCAGCTTGGACCTAGCGCGCAACCAAGAGCAAGAGACCCAGTACTTC. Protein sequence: CASSLDLARNQEQETQYF.

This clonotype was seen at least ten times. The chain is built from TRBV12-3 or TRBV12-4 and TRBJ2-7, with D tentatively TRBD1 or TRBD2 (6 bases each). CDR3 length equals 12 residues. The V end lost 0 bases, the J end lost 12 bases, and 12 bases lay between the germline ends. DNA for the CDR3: TGTGCCAGCAGTTTAGCCGGGGGCGATTCGTACTTC. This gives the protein CASSLAGGDSYF.

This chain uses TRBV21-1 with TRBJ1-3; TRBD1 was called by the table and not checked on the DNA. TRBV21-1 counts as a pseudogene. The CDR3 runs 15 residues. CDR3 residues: CASSKQGASGNTIYF. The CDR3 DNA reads TGTGCCAGCAGCAAACAGGGGGCATCTGGAAACACCATATATTTT.

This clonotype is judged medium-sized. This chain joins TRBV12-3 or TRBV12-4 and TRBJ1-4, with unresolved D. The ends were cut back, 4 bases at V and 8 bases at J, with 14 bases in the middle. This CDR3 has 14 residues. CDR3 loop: CASSSAWLWEKLFF. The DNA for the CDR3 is TGTGCCAGCAGTTCCGCGTGGCTGTGGGAAAAACTGTTTTTT.

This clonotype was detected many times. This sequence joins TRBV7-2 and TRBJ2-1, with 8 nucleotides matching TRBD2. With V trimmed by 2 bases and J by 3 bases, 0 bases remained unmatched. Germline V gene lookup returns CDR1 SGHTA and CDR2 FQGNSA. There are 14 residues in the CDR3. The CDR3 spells CASSLTSGYNEQFF. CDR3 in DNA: TGTGCCAGCAGCTTAACTAGCGGCTACAATGAGCAGTTCTTC.

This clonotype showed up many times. The CDR3 nucleotides read TGTGCCAGCAGTTCACAGGAAGGCAAAAACATTCAGTACTTC. This codes for CASSSQEGKNIQYF. The chain joins TRBV12-3 or TRBV12-4 to TRBJ2-4; the D gene is possibly TRBD1 (5 bases). The CDR3 consists of 14 residues. Trimming cost V 4 bases and J 3 bases, with 10 bases left between them.

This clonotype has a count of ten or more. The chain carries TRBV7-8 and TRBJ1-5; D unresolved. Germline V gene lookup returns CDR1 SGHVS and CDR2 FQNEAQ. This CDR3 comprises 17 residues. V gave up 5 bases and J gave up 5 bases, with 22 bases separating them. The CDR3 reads CASSLVEGGLRDQPQHF. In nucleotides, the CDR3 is TGTGCCAGCAGCCTCGTGGAGGGCGGGCTTCGAGATCAGCCCCAGCATTTT.

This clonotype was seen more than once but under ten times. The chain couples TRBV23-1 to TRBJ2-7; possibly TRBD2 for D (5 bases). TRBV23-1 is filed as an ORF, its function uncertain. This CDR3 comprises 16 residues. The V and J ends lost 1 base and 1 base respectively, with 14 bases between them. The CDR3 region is CASSQYGVTISYEQYF. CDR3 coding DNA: TGCGCCAGCAGTCAATACGGGGTTACAATATCCTACGAGCAGTACTTC.

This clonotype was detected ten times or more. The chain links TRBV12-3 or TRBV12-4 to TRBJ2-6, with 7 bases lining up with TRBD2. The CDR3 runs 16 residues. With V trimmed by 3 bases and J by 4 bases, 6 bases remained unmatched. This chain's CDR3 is CASSFGQGGGANVLTF. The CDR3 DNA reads TGTGCCAGCAGTTTCGGGCAGGGAGGGGGGGCCAACGTCCTGACTTTC.

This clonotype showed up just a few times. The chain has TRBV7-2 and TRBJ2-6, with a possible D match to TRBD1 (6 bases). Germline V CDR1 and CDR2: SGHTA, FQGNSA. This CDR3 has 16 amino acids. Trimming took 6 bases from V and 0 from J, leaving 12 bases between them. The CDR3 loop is CASRITGLSGANVLTF. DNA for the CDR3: TGTGCCAGCAGAATTACAGGGCTCTCTGGGGCCAACGTCCTGACTTTC.

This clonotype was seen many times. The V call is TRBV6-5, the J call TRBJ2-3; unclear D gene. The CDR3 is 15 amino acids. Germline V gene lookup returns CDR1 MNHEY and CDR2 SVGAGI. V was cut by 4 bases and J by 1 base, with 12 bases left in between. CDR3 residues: CASSFSNYGTDTQYF. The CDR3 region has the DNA TGTGCCAGCAGTTTTAGCAATTATGGCACAGATACGCAGTATTTT.

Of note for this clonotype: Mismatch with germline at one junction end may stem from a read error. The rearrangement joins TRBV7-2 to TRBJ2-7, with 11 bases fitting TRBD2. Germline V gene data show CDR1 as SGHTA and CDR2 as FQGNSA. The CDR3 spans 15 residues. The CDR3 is CASSLGSSGRNELYF. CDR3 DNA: TGTGCCAGCAGCTTAGGGTCTAGCGGGAGGAACGAGCTGTACTTC.

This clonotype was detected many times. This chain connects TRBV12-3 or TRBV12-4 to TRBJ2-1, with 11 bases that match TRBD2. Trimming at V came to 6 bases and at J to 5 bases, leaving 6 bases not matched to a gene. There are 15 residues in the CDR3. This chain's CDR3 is CASRPLAGGNNEQFF. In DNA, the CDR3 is TGTGCCAGCAGACCCCTAGCGGGAGGTAACAATGAGCAGTTCTTC.

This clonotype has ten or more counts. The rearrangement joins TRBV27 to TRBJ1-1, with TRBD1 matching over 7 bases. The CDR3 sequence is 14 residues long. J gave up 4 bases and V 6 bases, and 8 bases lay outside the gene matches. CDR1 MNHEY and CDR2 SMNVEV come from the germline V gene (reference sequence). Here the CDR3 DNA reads TGTGCCAGCAGAGACAGGGTGAGGGGCACTGAAGCTTTCTTT. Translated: CASRDRVRGTEAFF.

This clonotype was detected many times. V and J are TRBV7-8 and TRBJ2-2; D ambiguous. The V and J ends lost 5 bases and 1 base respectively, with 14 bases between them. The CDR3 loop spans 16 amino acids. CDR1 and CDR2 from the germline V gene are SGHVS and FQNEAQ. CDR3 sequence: CASSPPRVGNTGELFF. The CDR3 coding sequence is TGTGCCAGCAGCCCACCACGGGTGGGGAACACCGGGGAGCTGTTTTTT.